This T cell receptor (beta chain) derives from a study of human T cells and chemical hapten exposure (dated by TCRdb to 2020 to 2022). For the wider study: For sensitization, 2% DPC in acetone was applied to a roughly 2 cm by roughly 2 cm area of upper inner arm skin. Patients additionally received weekly therapeutic DPC doses to the scalp throughout the approximately 24-week study period. Patch testing on the upper back used Finn chambers containing 0.01% DPC, with scoring done after 6 days according to International Contact Dermatitis Research Group standards. Alopecia areata with under or over 50% scalp involvement, alopecia totalis and alopecia universalis were represented in the patient cohort, which was mostly female. The libraries were sequenced as a pool, and the TCR yield per sample differed mostly because of small variations in library volumes within the pool. This study followed changes in the peripheral blood TCR repertoire in vivo during primary and secondary sensitization of alopecia patients to the hapten diphenylcyclopropenone (DPC). Blood was sampled from patients pre-sensitization (week 0) and at 2, 6 and about 24 weeks after DPC sensitization. Blood for TCR sequencing was provided by twenty-nine alopecia patients at one to four time points (pre-sensitization, 2, 6 and 24 weeks). Study-wide conclusions, independent of this receptor: Expanded TCRs formed significantly more large CDR3 similarity clusters than pre-sensitization or healthy control sets, consistent with antigen-driven responses. DPC sensitization did not change how many TCRs were above 1 in 1000 frequency, and no evidence was found of alterations in global repertoire structure. Patch test score correlated positively with the number of PT1 expanded TCRs, reaching significance at thresholds 8, 16 and 32 but not at 4. Because every patient had alopecia, a presumed autoimmune disease, the patients' immune response might differ from that of healthy individuals. After repeated subsampling, changes were observed in the strength of the expansion versus patch-test correlation and in the threshold at which the correlation became significant.

In its sample, this clonotype was seen many times. Its cognate antigen has yet to be identified. Base qualities are not at hand, and no much larger clone is one base apart. Reading the label with the study, this specimen's time point is: patch test 3, about 24 weeks after DPC sensitization. The treatment or condition label, as the study defines it: therapeutic diphenylcyclopropenone sensitization with weekly scalp DPC. At every patch-test visit, the blood draw took place before the patch test was put on. Patients were eligible if aged 18 to 70, diagnosed with alopecia and judged suitable for DPC therapy, and pregnant patients were excluded. Total RNA was extracted from unfractionated whole blood collected in Tempus Blood RNA tubes. CDR1 and CDR2, per the germline V gene, are SGHVS and FQNEAQ. Between the V and J ends, shortened by 1 base and 0 bases respectively, the junction contains 6 bases. There are 14 amino acids in the CDR3, from cysteine to phenylalanine inclusive. Of all the DNA, just the CDR3 is kept, 42 bases in frame from base 1.

To prepare the library, RACE was applied. Sequenced using a NextSeq 500. During library preparation, unique molecular identifiers were attached to individual cDNA molecules so that TCRs could be counted in a quantitative, reproducible way. For every blood RNA sample, sequencing covered both the TCR alpha and TCR beta chains. In the original analysis: The median number of TCRs per sample was 90,000 to 100,000, ranging from roughly 20,000 to 700,000. The Decombinator software suite was used to annotate V, J and CDR3 in the TCR reads. To make PS versus PT1 abundance plots, every sample was subsampled to the same number of TCRs (28,000). TCRs were defined as expanded if absent before sensitization and observed at least eight times at the 2-week time point. In-frame beta chains were kept once TCRdb had trimmed the public reads at Q25 with fastp and called clones with MiXCR. A single entry per CDR3 protein holds the most common genes and DNA from its merged rows. It is TCRdb's table, rather than the study itself, that gives the V and J calls and clone size. Within this sample are about 71,000 distinct CDR3 sequences, with over 8.5% of them counted one time only. 1.4% of the sample rests with the top ten.

The specimen was whole blood, collected in connection with sensitization to the hapten diphenylcyclopropenone (DPC). The clonotype originates from a woman between 45 and 60 years old with alopecia areata. Some clones in this sample may be carry-over from other donors' samples. The V and J segments used are TRBV7-8 and TRBJ2-5; the D gene is possibly TRBD1, with 5 bases matching. The bases read TGTGCCAGCAGCTTAGGGACAAACCAAGAGACCCAGTACTTC. The resulting protein is CASSLGTNQETQYF.